The 10 T cell receptor beta chains in this list originate from one sample, sequenced in a study of blood T cell repertoires in COVID-19. Sequencing used immunoSEQ multiplex PCR; TCRdb keeps in-frame clones, though not all of them. The data show under 250,000 clones, under 90% seen once. Material: PBMCs or T cells enriched from blood (not recorded which). Source of these receptors: a man between 40 and 49 years old who had recovered from COVID-19.

The J gene is TRBJ2-1, the V gene TRBV7-5; the table's TRBD2 call for D was not verified on the DNA. TRBV7-5 has pseudogene status. This CDR3 comprises 15 residues. In DNA form, the CDR3 reads TGTGTCACACGCGGGGGGCGGGGGGGCTGCAATGAGCAGTTCTTC. Translation: CVTRGGRGGCNEQFF.

V and J are TRBV5-6 and TRBJ1-1, with D possibly being TRBD1 (6 bases). The V end was cut by 2 bases, the J end by 4 bases, with 12 bases between. Germline V gives CDR1 SGHDT, CDR2 YYEEEE. The CDR3 contains 14 residues. This CDR3 is CASSFGGQGTEAFF. CDR3 bases: TGTGCCAGCAGCTTTGGGGGCCAGGGCACTGAAGCTTTCTTT.

The CDR3 is CASSPSGSQDYEQYF. The DNA of the CDR3 is TGTGCCAGCAGCCCTAGCGGATCCCAGGACTACGAGCAGTACTTC. V is TRBV9 and J is TRBJ2-7; TRBD2 agrees at 7 bases. With V trimmed by 4 bases and J by 3 bases, 10 bases remained unmatched. In germline, CDR1 is SGDLS, CDR2 YYNGEE. The CDR3 extends over 15 amino acids.

The chain carries TRBV9 and TRBJ2-2, with 13 bases that match TRBD2. The CDR3 loop spans 18 amino acids. V was pared by 0 bases and J by 6 bases, with 8 bases of the junction left unmatched. Germline lookup yields CDR1 SGDLS and CDR2 YYNGEE. CDR3 nucleotides: TGTGCCAGCAGCGTAGGGACTAGCGGGGGCTACGTATCCGGGGAGCTGTTTTTT. Translating gives CASSVGTSGGYVSGELFF.

The chain recombines TRBV29-1 with TRBJ2-5; no definite D call. CDR3 length equals 13 residues. Trimming left V 3 bases short and J 1 base short, with 9 bases between. CDR1 is SQVTM, CDR2 ANQGSEA, per germline. The CDR3 reads CSVERSFQETQYF. Here the CDR3 DNA reads TGCAGCGTTGAGAGGAGCTTCCAAGAGACCCAGTACTTC.

This chain connects TRBV5-8 to TRBJ2-5; the D gene is possibly TRBD2 (5 bases). Germline CDR1 SGHTS, CDR2 YDEGEE. The CDR3 spans 16 residues. V was shortened by 0 bases and J by 0 bases, with 12 bases between the two germline ends. The CDR3 is CASSLGSGINQETQYF. The CDR3 nucleotides are TGTGCCAGCAGCTTGGGTTCGGGGATTAACCAAGAGACCCAGTACTTC. Drawing the rest from reference TRBV5-8 and TRBJ2-5, the complete variable domain is EAGVTQSPTHLIKTRGQQATLRCSPISGHTSVYWYQQALGLGLQFLLWYDEGEERNRGNFPPRFSGRQFPNYSSELNVNALELEDSALYLCASSLGSGINQETQYFGPGTRLLVL.

This clone turned up a few times. V usage is TRBV7-9 and J usage is TRBJ1-2; D is unresolved. Trimming left V 0 bases short and J 2 bases short, with 10 bases between. CDR3 length: 15 residues. Germline V gene lookup returns CDR1 SEHNR and CDR2 FQNEAQ (reference sequence). CDR3 sequence: CASSLASRLNYGYTF. DNA of the CDR3: TGTGCCAGCAGCTTAGCATCCAGGTTGAACTATGGCTACACCTTC.

This clone was found once. This rearrangement joins TRBV5-4 to TRBJ1-4; D call uncertain. Germline CDR1 and CDR2: SGHNT and YYREEE (reference sequence). V was shortened by 4 bases and J by 5 bases, with 9 bases between the two germline ends. The CDR3 has 13 amino acids. CDR3 bases: TGTGCCAGCAGCCCACGACAAAATGAAAAACTGTTTTTT. It encodes CASSPRQNEKLFF. Based on the CDR3 plus reference TRBV5-4 and TRBJ1-4, the full variable domain is ETGVTQSPTHLIKTRGQQVTLRCSSQSGHNTVSWYQQALGQGPQFIFQYYREEENGRGNFPPRFSGLQFPNYSSELNVNALELDDSALYLCASSPRQNEKLFFGSGTQLSVL.

The chain employs TRBV2 and TRBJ1-6, with 8 bases identical to TRBD1. Trimming cost V 6 bases and J 6 bases; bases outside gene matches: 13. Germline CDR1 reads SNHLY; CDR2 reads FYNNEI. The CDR3 runs 17 residues. CDR3 region: CASSQTKPDRVNSPLHF. In DNA, the CDR3 is TGTGCCAGCAGCCAGACAAAACCGGACAGGGTTAATTCACCCCTCCACTTT.

This chain links TRBV30 with TRBJ1-4; no firm D call. The CDR3 runs 15 residues. Trimming shortened V by 2 bases and J by 1 base, and 11 bases separated the two germline ends. The germline gives CDR1 GTSNPN, CDR2 SVGIG (reference sequence). DNA for the CDR3: TGTGCCTGGAGTACGGCGGGCGGAACTAATGAAAAACTGTTTTTT. Encoded protein: CAWSTAGGTNEKLFF.